The clone carrying this TCR beta chain was recorded once. The antigen is not known. One end of the junction is discordant with germline, which a read error may explain. The assay was immunoSEQ multiplex PCR, and TCRdb's table has in-frame clones only and misses some. Among 64,000 or so clones listed, approximately 90% were seen once. The time point is: cycle 4 day 1 (C4D1), after six to seven weeks of nivolumab. Following autologous stem cell transplantation, relapse occurred in every patient, and exposure to brentuximab vedotin varied. Germline values: CDR1 SSHAT, CDR2 FNYEAQ (reference sequence). The CDR3 is 14 residues long. The sample originates from a study of PD-1 blockade in classical Hodgkin lymphoma. General study findings and limits: CD4+ TCR diversity rose significantly by C4D1, and CD8+ TCR diversity did not. Complete responders' baseline diversity resembled that of newly diagnosed patients.

The chain is built from TRBV7-7 and TRBJ2-5; 8 nucleotides line up with TRBD1. The input for sequencing was peripheral blood mononuclear cells (PBMCs), taken before the fourth cycle of nivolumab. This sequence was found in a human donor with classical Hodgkin lymphoma. The CDR3 nucleotides are TGTGCTAGCAGCCAGGACAGGGATCAAGAGACCCAGTACTTC. Encoded protein: CASSQDRDQETQYF. Full variable domain (outside the CDR3, taken from reference TRBV7-7 and TRBJ2-5): GAGVSQSPRYKVTKRGQDVTLRCDPISSHATLYWYQQALGQGPEFLTYFNYEAQPDKSGLPSDRFSAERPEGSISTLTIQRTEQRDSAMYRCASSQDRDQETQYFGPGTRLLVL.